These 28 T cell receptor beta chains originate from one sample sequenced in a study of beta chain features in type 1 diabetes. As every portion of the isolated RNA was reverse transcribed, the sequencing read expressed TCRB transcripts. Sequenced by immunoSEQ multiplex PCR; TCRdb stores in-frame clones only, minus some. The top ten clones hold approximately 0.02% of a sample with approximately 380,000 clones, roughly 16% of them seen once. Sequencing was carried out using naive CD4+ T cells from blood. These receptors came from a woman in her late teens or twenties in good health.

The genes are TRBV30 and TRBJ1-1, with TRBD1 identical over 7 bases. The CDR3 extends over 12 amino acids. CDR1 and CDR2 (germline): GTSNPN, SVGIG (reference sequence). V gave up 0 bases and J gave up 8 bases; unmatched junction bases: 3. CDR3 DNA: TGTGCCTGGAGTGTGGGGACAGTCGAAGCTTTCTTT. It translates to CAWSVGTVEAFF.

Regarding this clone: Other DNA sequences in this specimen translate into the identical CDR3. The V gene is TRBV5-1, the J gene TRBJ1-5; 9 bases map to TRBD1. J was trimmed by 2 bases and V by 0 bases; bases with no gene match: 0. This CDR3 spans 15 amino acids. Germline-derived CDR1 and CDR2 are SGHRS and YFSETQ. DNA for the CDR3: TGCGCCAGCAGCTTGGGACAGGGGGGCAATCAGCCCCAGCATTTT. It encodes CASSLGQGGNQPQHF.

This clone occurred a few times. This chain connects TRBV2 to TRBJ1-5; 9 bases fit TRBD1. The V and J ends lost 4 bases and 7 bases, in that order; junction bases with no gene match: 8. The CDR3 covers 15 residues. Per germline, CDR1 SNHLY and CDR2 FYNNEI. CDR3 region: CASSGRTGAAQPQHF. The DNA for the CDR3 is TGTGCCAGCAGTGGTCGGACAGGGGCGGCCCAGCCCCAGCATTTT. Complete variable domain (other parts from reference TRBV2 and TRBJ1-5): EPEVTQTPSHQVTQMGQEVILRCVPISNHLYFYWYRQILGQKVEFLVSFYNNEISEKSEIFDDQFSVERPDGSNFTLKIRSTKLEDSAMYFCASSGRTGAAQPQHFGDGTRLSIL.

This clone appeared a few times. The chain carries TRBV15 and TRBJ1-2; tentatively, D is TRBD1 (5 bases). The CDR3 contains 14 residues. V was trimmed by 4 bases and J by 3 bases, leaving 12 bases between them. Germline V gene sequence: CDR1 LNHNV, CDR2 YYDKDF (reference sequence). CDR3 sequence (DNA): TGTGCCACCAGCATCGCAGGGAAGGACTATGGCTACACCTTC. Translated, it gives CATSIAGKDYGYTF.

This chain connects TRBV29-1 to TRBJ2-7; 7 nucleotides agree with TRBD1. The V gene's germline CDR1 is SQVTM and CDR2 ANQGSEA. J gave up 0 bases and V 4 bases, and 3 bases lay outside the gene matches. CDR3 length equals 13 residues. DNA of the CDR3: TGCAGCGTTGGAGACAGGGTCTCCTACGAGCAGTACTTC. Translated, it gives CSVGDRVSYEQYF.

The chain couples TRBV18 to TRBJ1-5, with 7 bases matching TRBD1. CDR1 and CDR2 from the germline V gene are KGHSH and LQKENI. The CDR3 sequence is 16 residues long. With 1 base clipped from V and 5 bases from J, the junction kept 8 bases outside the gene matches. Here the CDR3 reads CASSPRRDRAHQPQHF. For the CDR3, the DNA is TGTGCCAGCTCACCACGAAGAGACAGGGCACATCAGCCCCAGCATTTT.

This clone was seen only a few times. V is TRBV7-9 and J is TRBJ1-2, with D perhaps TRBD1 (5 bases). V was shortened by 1 base and J by 8 bases, with 11 bases between the two germline ends. Germline V CDR1 and CDR2: SEHNR, FQNEAQ (reference sequence). CDR3 size: 13 residues. The CDR3 sequence is CASSLDGAGGYTF. The CDR3 bases are TGTGCCAGCAGCTTAGACGGTGCAGGGGGCTACACCTTC.

J is TRBJ2-7 and V is TRBV9; TRBD1 matches 8 bases. Germline trimming cut 3 bases from V and 2 bases from J; bases unmatched to any gene: 7. The CDR3 runs 15 residues. Germline assignment: CDR1 SGDLS and CDR2 YYNGEE. In nucleotides, the CDR3 is TGTGCCAGCAGCGAATCCGGGACAGGTCCCTACGAGCAGTACTTC. This codes for CASSESGTGPYEQYF. Full variable domain (rest looked up from reference TRBV9 and TRBJ2-7): DSGVTQTPKHLITATGQRVTLRCSPRSGDLSVYWYQQSLDQGLQFLIQYYNGEERAKGNILERFSAQQFPDLHSELNLSSLELGDSALYFCASSESGTGPYEQYFGPGTRLTVT.

The chain is built from TRBV29-1 and TRBJ1-2, with D possibly matching TRBD1 (5 bases). V was clipped by 7 bases and J by 5 bases, with 14 bases between them. In germline, CDR1 is SQVTM, CDR2 ANQGSEA. This CDR3 spans 12 amino acids. Here the CDR3 DNA reads TGCAGCGCAGGAGAGGGGAGGTATGGCTACACCTTC. It specifies CSAGEGRYGYTF.

This clone was seen a few times. The gene calls are TRBV5-4 and TRBJ2-3; the D is unclear. The CDR3 extends over 12 amino acids. Germline CDR1 reads SGHNT; CDR2 reads YYREEE (reference sequence). V lost 0 bases, J lost 4 bases, and 3 bases lay in between. CDR3 loop: CASSLVADTQYF. The CDR3 DNA reads TGTGCCAGCAGCTTGGTAGCAGATACGCAGTATTTT.

The chain combines TRBV30 with TRBJ2-1; 7 bases are shared with TRBD1. J gave up 6 bases and V 5 bases, and 4 bases lay outside the gene matches. The CDR3 loop spans 12 amino acids. The germline V gene encodes CDR1 GTSNPN and CDR2 SVGIG (reference sequence). CDR3 in amino acids: CAWDRESNEQFF. Written as DNA, the CDR3 is TGTGCCTGGGACAGGGAAAGCAATGAGCAGTTCTTC.

The V and J genes are TRBV30 and TRBJ2-2, with D tentatively TRBD1 (5 bases). The length of the CDR3 is 14 residues. The V gene's germline CDR1 is GTSNPN and CDR2 SVGIG (reference sequence). V lost 1 base and J 5 bases, leaving 11 bases between the germline ends. The CDR3: CAWSGGAGTGELFF. DNA of the CDR3: TGTGCCTGGAGTGGTGGGGCAGGGACCGGGGAGCTGTTTTTT. Full variable domain (rest looked up from reference TRBV30 and TRBJ2-2): SQTIHQWPATLVQPVGSPLSLECTVEGTSNPNLYWYRQAAGRGLQLLFYSVGIGQISSEVPQNLSASRPQDRQFILSSKKLLLSDSGFYLCAWSGGAGTGELFFGEGSRLTVL.

Only a few counts were recorded for this clone. V gene TRBV30 combines with J gene TRBJ2-1, with TRBD2 identical over 9 bases. With V trimmed by 4 bases and J by 10 bases, 14 bases remained unmatched. There are 15 residues in the CDR3. The germline V gene encodes CDR1 GTSNPN and CDR2 SVGIG (reference sequence). CDR3 amino acids: CAWTIAGASYREQFF. CDR3 in DNA: TGTGCCTGGACAATAGCGGGAGCCTCATATCGGGAGCAGTTCTTC.

J is TRBJ1-5 and V is TRBV6-5; 8 positions match TRBD1. V gave up 6 bases and J gave up 6 bases; unmatched junction bases: 7. Germline lookup yields CDR1 MNHEY and CDR2 SVGAGI. This CDR3 comprises 14 residues. The CDR3 DNA follows: TGTGCCAGCAGCCTCGGACAGGGAGGTCAGCCCCAGCATTTT. Translated, it gives CASSLGQGGQPQHF.

This chain links TRBV7-2 with TRBJ2-7, with TRBD1 identical over 10 bases. J gave up 5 bases and V 2 bases, and 6 bases lay outside the gene matches. Germline V gene data show CDR1 as SGHTA and CDR2 as FQGNSA. The CDR3 has 15 residues. The CDR3 loop is CASSLSGQGFNEQYF. CDR3 DNA sequence: TGTGCCAGCAGCTTATCGGGACAGGGGTTCAACGAGCAGTACTTC.

The CDR3 sequence: CSVVLQFKNIQYF. CDR3 nucleotide sequence: TGCAGCGTTGTTTTACAGTTCAAAAACATTCAGTACTTC. The chain joins TRBV29-1 to TRBJ2-4, with D unclear. The V gene lost 4 bases and the J gene lost 3 bases, with 10 bases spanning the gap. The CDR3 is 13 residues long. In germline, CDR1 is SQVTM, CDR2 ANQGSEA.

The J gene is TRBJ2-7, the V gene TRBV14; 10 bases map to TRBD2. V gave up 0 bases and J gave up 4 bases; unmatched junction bases: 6. This CDR3 is built from 16 residues. Germline V gene lookup returns CDR1 SGHDN and CDR2 FVKESK. The CDR3 DNA is TGTGCCAGCAGCCAAGATCCACTAGCGGGAAGGTACGAGCAGTACTTC. This codes for CASSQDPLAGRYEQYF.

This chain connects TRBV5-8 to TRBJ2-4, with D perhaps TRBD1 (6 bases). Germline values: CDR1 SGHTS, CDR2 YDEGEE. The CDR3 consists of 16 residues. V lost 0 bases and J 7 bases, leaving 17 bases between the germline ends. The CDR3 region has the DNA TGTGCCAGCAGCTTGGCCGGTGGGGGCCCTAGGAACATTCAGTACTTC. As protein: CASSLAGGGPRNIQYF.

This chain uses TRBV19 with TRBJ1-2; a possible D gene is TRBD1 (5 bases). CDR3 length: 13 amino acids. Germline values: CDR1 LNHDA, CDR2 SQIVND (reference sequence). Trimming took 1 base from V and 4 from J, leaving 7 bases between them. Written as DNA, the CDR3 is TGTGCCAGTAGTATAGGGACAAGCTATGGCTACACCTTC. Translation gives CASSIGTSYGYTF. Using reference TRBV19 and TRBJ1-2 for the parts outside the CDR3, the full variable domain is DGGITQSPKYLFRKEGQNVTLSCEQNLNHDAMYWYRQDPGQGLRLIYYSQIVNDFQKGDIAEGYSVSREKKESFPLTVTSAQKNPTAFYLCASSIGTSYGYTFGSGTRLTVV.

The chain joins TRBV30 to TRBJ1-3; D unclear. The CDR3 has 15 residues. Germline CDR1 is GTSNPN and CDR2 is SVGIG (reference sequence). The V and J ends lost 0 bases and 0 bases respectively, with 9 bases between them. CDR3 nucleotides: TGTGCCTGGAGTGTAGCCGGGATCTCTGGAAACACCATATATTTT. It codes for CAWSVAGISGNTIYF.

The J gene is TRBJ2-7, the V gene TRBV15; 8 bases are a match to TRBD2. CDR1 is LNHNV, CDR2 YYDKDF, per germline (reference sequence). The V and J ends lost 1 base and 7 bases, in that order; junction bases with no gene match: 12. This CDR3 is 16 amino acids long. This chain's CDR3 is CATSRARGGSTKEQYF. Written as DNA, the CDR3 is TGTGCCACCAGCAGAGCCCGGGGGGGCAGTACCAAGGAGCAGTACTTC.

This clone showed up just a few times. The gene calls are TRBV28 and TRBJ1-2; tentatively, D is TRBD1 (5 bases). Germline values: CDR1 MDHEN, CDR2 SYDVKM. V was pared by 5 bases and J by 2 bases, with 12 bases between. This CDR3 spans 14 amino acids. The CDR3 sequence: CASSQGHGNYGYTF. In DNA, the CDR3 is TGTGCCAGCAGTCAAGGACACGGGAACTATGGCTACACCTTC.

This clone was observed a few times. This chain uses TRBV7-2 with TRBJ2-1; 7 bases map to TRBD1. Germline CDR1 and CDR2: SGHTA and FQGNSA. Losses at the gene ends were 8 bases for V and 0 bases for J; bases not matched to a gene: 4. The CDR3 runs 14 residues. The CDR3 loop reads CASGQAPSYNEQFF. In DNA, the CDR3 is TGTGCCAGCGGACAGGCCCCCTCCTACAATGAGCAGTTCTTC.

The chain employs TRBV7-2 and TRBJ2-1, with TRBD2 matching over 8 bases. The CDR3 is 16 residues long. Germline CDR1 and CDR2: SGHTA and FQGNSA. V was clipped by 0 bases and J by 7 bases; unmatched bases: 8. Here the CDR3 reads CASSLALGLVMNEQFF. CDR3 DNA sequence: TGTGCCAGCAGCTTAGCGCTGGGACTAGTCATGAATGAGCAGTTCTTC.

This clone was detected a few times. This sequence joins TRBV27 and TRBJ2-7; TRBD1 aligns across 8 bases. The V and J ends lost 1 base and 3 bases, in that order; junction bases with no gene match: 2. CDR1 MNHEY and CDR2 SMNVEV come from the germline V gene (reference sequence). CDR3 length: 14 residues. The CDR3 loop reads CASSLLDRDYEQYF. DNA for the CDR3: TGTGCCAGCAGTTTATTGGACAGGGACTACGAGCAGTACTTC.

The genes are TRBV7-3 and TRBJ2-1, with TRBD2 matching over 7 bases. Germline V CDR1 and CDR2: SGHTA, FQGTGA. V lost 4 bases to trimming and J lost 9 bases; unmatched junction nucleotides: 15. The CDR3 sequence is 16 residues long. The chain's CDR3 is CASSSRTNSGDGEQFF. DNA of the CDR3: TGTGCCAGCAGCTCCCGGACTAACAGCGGGGACGGTGAGCAGTTCTTC. Filled out from reference TRBV7-3 and TRBJ2-1, the complete variable domain reads GAGVSQTPSNKVTEKGKYVELRCDPISGHTALYWYRQSLGQGPEFLIYFQGTGAADDSGLPNDRFFAVRPEGSVSTLKIQRTERGDSAVYLCASSSRTNSGDGEQFFGPGTRLTVL.

This chain uses TRBV6-5 with TRBJ1-1, with a weak D call TRBD1 (5 bases). Germline CDR1 reads MNHEY; CDR2 reads SVGAGI. The V gene lost 4 bases and the J gene lost 9 bases, with 18 bases spanning the gap. The CDR3 totals 14 residues. The CDR3 DNA sequence: TGTGCCAGCAGTTCGTCCGGGACTATACGTAAAGCTTTCTTT. This gives the protein CASSSSGTIRKAFF.

The chain has TRBV18 and TRBJ2-3, with TRBD2 matching over 10 bases. The CDR3 is 16 amino acids. V shed 3 bases and J 2 bases; nucleotides not matched to a gene: 5. The germline gives CDR1 KGHSH, CDR2 LQKENI. In nucleotides, the CDR3 is TGTGCCAGCTCACCCGCTAGCGGGAGTAACACAGATACGCAGTATTTT. Its translation: CASSPASGSNTDTQYF. The variable domain in full, completed from reference TRBV18 and TRBJ2-3, reads NAGVMQNPRHLVRRRGQEARLRCSPMKGHSHVYWYRQLPEEGLKFMVYLQKENIIDESGMPKERFSAEFPKEGPSILRIQQVVRGDSAAYFCASSPASGSNTDTQYFGPGTRLTVL.